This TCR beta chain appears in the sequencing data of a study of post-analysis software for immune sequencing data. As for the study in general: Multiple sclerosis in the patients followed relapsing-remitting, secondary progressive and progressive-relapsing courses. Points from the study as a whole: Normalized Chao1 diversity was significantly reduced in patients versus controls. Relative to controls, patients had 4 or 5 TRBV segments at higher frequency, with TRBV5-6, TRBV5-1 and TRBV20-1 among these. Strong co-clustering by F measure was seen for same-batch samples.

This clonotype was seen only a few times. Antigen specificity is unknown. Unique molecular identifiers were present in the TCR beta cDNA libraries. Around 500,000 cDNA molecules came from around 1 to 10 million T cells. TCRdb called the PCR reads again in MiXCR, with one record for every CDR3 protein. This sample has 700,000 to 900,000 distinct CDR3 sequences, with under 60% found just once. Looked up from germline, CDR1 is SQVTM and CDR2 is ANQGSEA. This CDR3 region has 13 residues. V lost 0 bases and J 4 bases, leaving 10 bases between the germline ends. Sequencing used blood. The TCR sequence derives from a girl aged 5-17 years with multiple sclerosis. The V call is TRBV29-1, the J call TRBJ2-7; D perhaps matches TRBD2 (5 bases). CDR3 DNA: TGCAGCGTTGAAGAATCGCCGGGATACGAGCAGTACTTC. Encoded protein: CSVEESPGYEQYF.